The rows below give T cell receptor beta chains drawn from one sample of a study of blood T cell repertoires in COVID-19. The data were produced by immunoSEQ multiplex PCR, yet TCRdb's version contains in-frame clones alone and is incomplete. The data hold more than 95,000 clones, with nearly 90% observed a single time. Sequences were obtained from peripheral blood. These receptors were taken from a man between 50 and 59 years old in a cohort sampled during active COVID-19. Both conserved end residues are part of each CDR3. D genes are given only for firm matches. A clone size is listed for some rows: how often the clone was seen (once, few, many), or a class if it is expanded.

CDR3aa	CDR3nt	v_gene	abundance	d_gene	j_gene
CASSDGGNEQFF	TGCGCCAGCAGTGACGGGGGAAATGAGCAGTTCTTC	TRBV10-2	-	-	TRBJ2-1
CASTGPYNEKLFF	TGTGCCAGCACAGGCCCTTATAATGAAAAACTGTTTTTT	TRBV6-5	-	-	TRBJ1-4
CASSETPRTGAGYTF	TGTGCCAGCAGTGAAACCCCCCGGACAGGGGCTGGCTACACCTTC	TRBV6-1	-	TRBD1	TRBJ1-2
CASSPQGTGANVLTF	TGTGCCAGCTCACCGCAGGGCACTGGGGCCAACGTCCTGACTTTC	TRBV18	-	-	TRBJ2-6
CASSLAGDTDTQYF	TGTGCCAGTAGTCTAGCGGGGGACACAGATACGCAGTATTTT	TRBV19	-	TRBD2	TRBJ2-3
CASSVERDRANTGELFF	TGCGCCAGCAGTGTGGAAAGGGACAGGGCTAACACCGGGGAGCTGTTTTTT	TRBV10-1	-	TRBD1	TRBJ2-2
CASSLAQTDTQYF	TGCGCCAGCAGCTTGGCCCAAACAGATACGCAGTATTTT	TRBV5-1	-	-	TRBJ2-3
CAISTRTGNNYGYTF	TGTGCCATCAGTACCCGGACAGGGAACAACTATGGCTACACCTTC	TRBV10-3	-	TRBD1	TRBJ1-2
CASRTRGGGSETQYF	TGTGCCAGCAGGACCCGGGGCGGGGGCTCGGAGACCCAGTACTTC	TRBV5-6	-	-	TRBJ2-5
CASSSHLQETQYF	TGTGCCAGCAGTTCACACCTGCAAGAGACCCAGTACTTC	TRBV6-6	-	-	TRBJ2-5
CAISESSRSSYNSPLHF	TGTGCCATCAGTGAGTCGAGTCGGAGCTCCTATAATTCACCCCTCCACTTT	TRBV10-3	-	-	TRBJ1-6
CASSLDPTRGEKLFF	TGTGCCAGCAGCTTAGACCCCACCAGAGGGGAAAAACTGTTTTTT	TRBV7-9	-	-	TRBJ1-4
CASSPRSDEQYF	TGTGCCAGTAGTCCCAGGTCGGACGAGCAGTACTTC	TRBV19	-	-	TRBJ2-7
CASSSRDSPTDTQYF	TGTGCCAGCAGCAGCCGGGACAGTCCCACAGATACGCAGTATTTT	TRBV7-2	once	TRBD1	TRBJ2-3